This TCR beta chain was sequenced in a study of Graves' ophthalmopathy and Graves' hyperthyroidism. Beta-chain TCR CDR3 regions were amplified from RNA transcripts. Scientists carried out first-round RT-PCR using HTBI primers and then a second-round multiplex PCR. TCRdb reprocessed the multiplex PCR reads via MiXCR and lists one record per CDR3 protein. The sample shows fewer than 350,000 distinct CDR3 sequences, about a sixth of them seen only once. This clonotype was observed at least ten times. From germline, CDR1 is MNHNS and CDR2 SASEGT. Trimming shortened V by 6 bases and J by 1 base, and 12 bases separated the two germline ends. The CDR3 runs 14 residues.

This chain links TRBV6-1 with TRBJ1-1; D ambiguous. The receptor's source is an adult man with Graves' ophthalmopathy. Sequenced sample: peripheral blood. CDR3 sequence reads: CASRKLYGNTEAFF. DNA of the CDR3: TGTGCCAGCAGGAAGCTGTACGGGAACACTGAAGCTTTCTTT.